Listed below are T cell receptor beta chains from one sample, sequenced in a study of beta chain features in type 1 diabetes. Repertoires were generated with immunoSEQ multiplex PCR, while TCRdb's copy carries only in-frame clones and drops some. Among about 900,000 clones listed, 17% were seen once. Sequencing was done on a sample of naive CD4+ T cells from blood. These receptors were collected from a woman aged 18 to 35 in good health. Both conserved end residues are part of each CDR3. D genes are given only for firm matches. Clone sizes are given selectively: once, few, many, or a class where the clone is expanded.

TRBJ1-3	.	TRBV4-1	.	CASSQDRQYSGNTIYF	TGCGCCAGCAGCCAGGATCGACAGTACTCTGGAAACACCATATATTTT
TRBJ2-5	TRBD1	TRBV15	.	CATSRGGTGNAETQYF	TGTGCCACCAGCAGGGGTGGGACAGGGAATGCGGAGACCCAGTACTTC
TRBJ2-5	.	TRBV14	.	CASSQVPGSRGSMETQYF	TGTGCCAGCAGCCAAGTACCCGGGTCGCGAGGCTCAATGGAGACCCAGTACTTC
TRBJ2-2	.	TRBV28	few	CASSLLGDSGELFF	TGTGCCAGCAGTTTACTAGGGGACTCCGGGGAGCTGTTTTTT
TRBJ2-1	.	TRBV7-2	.	CASSLVRGSSYNEQFF	TGTGCCAGCAGCTTAGTCCGGGGGTCATCCTACAATGAGCAGTTCTTC
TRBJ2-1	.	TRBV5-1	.	CASSLEYEQFF	TGCGCCAGCAGCTTGGAATATGAGCAGTTCTTC
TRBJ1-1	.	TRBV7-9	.	CASSLGGMNTEAFF	TGTGCCAGCAGCTTAGGGGGCATGAACACTGAAGCTTTCTTT
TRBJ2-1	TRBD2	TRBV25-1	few	CASSEGQLAGNNEQFF	TGTGCCAGCAGTGAGGGACAACTAGCGGGGAACAATGAGCAGTTCTTC
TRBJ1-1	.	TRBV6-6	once	CASSDRRNTEAFF	TGTGCCAGCAGCGACAGGCGTAACACTGAAGCTTTCTTT
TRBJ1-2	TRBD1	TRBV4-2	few	CASSPRGQPNLYGYTF	TGTGCCAGCAGCCCAAGGGGACAGCCTAACCTTTATGGCTACACCTTC
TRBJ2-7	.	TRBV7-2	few	CASSPPGVTAYEQYF	TGTGCCAGCAGCCCACCGGGGGTTACGGCCTACGAGCAGTACTTC
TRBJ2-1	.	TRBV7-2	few	CASSLALGIYNEQFF	TGTGCCAGCAGCTTAGCGCTGGGGATCTACAATGAGCAGTTCTTC
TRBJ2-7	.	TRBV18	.	CASSPGSVGEAEQYF	TGTGCCAGCTCACCAGGGTCCGTCGGCGAGGCCGAGCAGTACTTC
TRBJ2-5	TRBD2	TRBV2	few	CASSGTSGRKIVVGGLAKTQYF	TGTGCCAGCAGTGGGACTAGCGGGAGAAAGATTGTCGTTGGCGGGTTAGCGAAGACCCAGTACTTC
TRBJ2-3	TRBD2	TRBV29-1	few	CSVTGWVAGAITDTQYF	TGCAGCGTTACCGGATGGGTAGCGGGAGCGATTACAGATACGCAGTATTTT
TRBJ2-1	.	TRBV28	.	CASSLLAGYNEQFF	TGTGCCAGCAGTTTATTAGCAGGCTACAATGAGCAGTTCTTC
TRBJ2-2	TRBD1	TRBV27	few	CASRKGTVQRTGELFF	TGTGCCAGCAGAAAAGGGACAGTGCAAAGGACCGGGGAGCTGTTTTTT
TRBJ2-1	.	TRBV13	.	CASSNRSYNEQFF	TGTGCCAGCAGCAACCGGTCCTACAATGAGCAGTTCTTC
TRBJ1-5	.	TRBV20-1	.	CSASGNQPQHF	TGCAGTGCTAGCGGCAATCAGCCCCAGCATTTT
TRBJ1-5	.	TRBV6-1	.	CASTLREHQPQHF	TGTGCCAGCACCCTCAGGGAACATCAGCCCCAGCATTTT
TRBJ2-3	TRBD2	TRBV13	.	CASSATRWLAGWGSTDTQYF	TGTGCCAGCAGCGCCACCCGTTGGCTAGCGGGCTGGGGTAGCACAGATACGCAGTATTTT
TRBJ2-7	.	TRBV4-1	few	CASSHIGAEQYF	TGCGCCAGCAGCCATATAGGGGCCGAGCAGTACTTC
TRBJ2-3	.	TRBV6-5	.	CASSYSHGTDTQYF	TGTGCCAGCAGTTACTCGCACGGAACAGATACGCAGTATTTT
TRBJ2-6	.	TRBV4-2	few	CASSQGPGSGANVLTF	TGTGCCAGCAGCCAAGGGCCAGGGAGTGGGGCCAACGTCCTGACTTTC
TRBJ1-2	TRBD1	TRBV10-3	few	CAISGDRNYGYTF	TGTGCCATCAGTGGGGACAGAAACTATGGCTACACCTTC
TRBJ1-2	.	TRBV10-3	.	CAISESQARGYTF	TGTGCCATCAGTGAGTCACAAGCGAGGGGCTACACCTTC
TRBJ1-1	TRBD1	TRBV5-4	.	CASSLSFGTEKAFF	TGTGCCAGCAGCTTAAGCTTCGGGACAGAAAAAGCTTTCTTT
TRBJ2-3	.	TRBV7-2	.	CASSSWASTDTQYF	TGTGCCAGCAGCTCTTGGGCTAGCACAGATACGCAGTATTTT
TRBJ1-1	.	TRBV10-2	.	CASSPGVFTEAFF	TGCGCCAGCAGTCCGGGGGTGTTCACTGAAGCTTTCTTT
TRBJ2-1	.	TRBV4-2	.	CASSQDSKDGEQFF	TGTGCCAGCAGCCAAGATTCTAAGGATGGGGAGCAGTTCTTC
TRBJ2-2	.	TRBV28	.	CASSTYTGELFF	TGTGCCAGCAGCACCTACACCGGGGAGCTGTTTTTT
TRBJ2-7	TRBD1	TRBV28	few	CASSPGGSYEQYF	TGTGCCAGCAGCCCAGGGGGCTCCTACGAGCAGTACTTC
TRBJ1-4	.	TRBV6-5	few	CASSWGGLGEKLFF	TGTGCCAGCAGTTGGGGAGGGCTTGGTGAAAAACTGTTTTTT
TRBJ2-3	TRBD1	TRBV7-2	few	CASSGLTGAGTDTQYF	TGTGCCAGCAGCGGGCTAACAGGGGCGGGCACAGATACGCAGTATTTT
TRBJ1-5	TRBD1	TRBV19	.	CASSRTGVQPQHF	TGTGCCAGTAGCCGAACAGGGGTCCAGCCCCAGCATTTT
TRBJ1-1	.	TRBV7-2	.	CASSFDRSNTEAFF	TGTGCCAGCAGCTTCGACAGGAGCAACACTGAAGCTTTCTTT
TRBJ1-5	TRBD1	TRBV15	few	CATSRVSGQGLISNQPQHF	TGTGCCACCAGCAGAGTAAGCGGACAGGGGCTTATTAGCAATCAGCCCCAGCATTTT
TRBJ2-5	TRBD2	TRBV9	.	CASSVGLAGTAPETQYF	TGTGCCAGCAGCGTAGGATTAGCGGGAACTGCTCCAGAGACCCAGTACTTC
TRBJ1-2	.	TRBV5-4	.	CASSLVRGMADGYTF	TGTGCCAGCAGCCTAGTCAGGGGAATGGCCGATGGCTACACCTTC
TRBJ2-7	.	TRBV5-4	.	CASSTTGSYEQYF	TGTGCCAGCAGCACAACAGGCTCCTACGAGCAGTACTTC
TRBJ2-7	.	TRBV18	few	CASSPGSEQYF	TGTGCCAGCTCACCAGGGTCCGAGCAGTACTTC
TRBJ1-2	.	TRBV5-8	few	CASSLVVDYGYTF	TGTGCCAGCAGCTTGGTTGTCGACTATGGCTACACCTTC
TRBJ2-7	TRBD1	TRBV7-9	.	CASTRRGQGSYEQYF	TGTGCCAGCACTCGTCGGGGACAGGGCTCCTACGAGCAGTACTTC
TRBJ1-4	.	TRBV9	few	CASSPRLGTNEKLFF	TGTGCCAGCAGCCCCAGGCTTGGAACTAATGAAAAACTGTTTTTT
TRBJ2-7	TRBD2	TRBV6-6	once	CASNAAGGGYEQYF	TGTGCCAGCAACGCAGCGGGAGGGGGCTACGAGCAGTACTTC
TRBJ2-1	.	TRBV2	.	CASSGDLNEQFF	TGTGCCAGCAGTGGGGATTTAAATGAGCAGTTCTTC
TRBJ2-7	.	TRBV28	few	CASRRQGSRYEQYF	TGTGCCAGCAGGAGGCAGGGGAGCAGGTACGAGCAGTACTTC
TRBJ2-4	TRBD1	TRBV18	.	CASSPKTGRNIQYF	TGTGCCAGCTCACCCAAGACAGGGCGGAACATTCAGTACTTC
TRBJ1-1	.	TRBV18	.	CASSPYEENTEAFF	TGTGCCAGCTCACCCTATGAAGAGAACACTGAAGCTTTCTTT
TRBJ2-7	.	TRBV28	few	CASNRNYEQYF	TGTGCCAGCAACAGGAACTACGAGCAGTACTTC
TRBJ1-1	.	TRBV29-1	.	CSVESQENTEAFF	TGCAGCGTTGAGTCCCAGGAGAACACTGAAGCTTTCTTT
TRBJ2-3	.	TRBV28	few	CASSQTGHTQYF	TGTGCCAGCAGTCAAACAGGCCATACGCAGTATTTT
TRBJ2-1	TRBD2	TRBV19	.	CASTIAGGYNEQFF	TGTGCCAGTACCATAGCGGGAGGGTACAATGAGCAGTTCTTC
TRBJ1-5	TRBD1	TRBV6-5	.	CASSSEGQKGQPQHF	TGTGCCAGCAGTTCGGAGGGACAGAAAGGTCAGCCCCAGCATTTT
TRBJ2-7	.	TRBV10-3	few	CAISESGYEQYF	TGTGCCATCAGTGAGTCTGGGTATGAGCAGTACTTC
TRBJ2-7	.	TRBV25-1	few	CASSRSGDEQYF	TGTGCCAGCAGTCGATCAGGGGACGAGCAGTACTTC
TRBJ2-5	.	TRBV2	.	CASTARQRSETQYF	TGTGCCAGCACAGCGAGACAAAGGTCGGAGACCCAGTACTTC